These 27 T cell receptor beta chains came from one sample sequenced in a study of blood T cells in healthy people across ages. For the second PCR, which ran for about 7 to 11 cycles, a sample-barcoded 5' primer and a J-beta primer mix were used. One entry per CDR3 protein, called by TCRdb with MiXCR from the 5' RACE reads. The profile shows around 800,000 distinct CDR3 sequences, about 42% of them singletons. Sequencing input: blood. The source is a man aged 60-69 years in good health.

The chain recombines TRBV6-2 or TRBV6-3 with TRBJ2-6; TRBD1 matches at 9 bases. The CDR3 is 18 amino acids. V dropped 2 bases and J dropped 0; count of bases not matched to a gene: 5. Looked up from germline, CDR1 is MNHEY and CDR2 is SVGEGT. In nucleotides, the CDR3 is TGTGCCAGCAGTTACGGGACAGGGAGCCCCTCTGGGGCCAACGTCCTGACTTTC. This gives the protein CASSYGTGSPSGANVLTF.

This clonotype was picked up a small number of times. The J gene is TRBJ2-7, the V gene TRBV20-1; TRBD1 aligns across 9 bases. CDR1 is DFQATT, CDR2 SNEGSKA, per germline (reference sequence). Trimming at V came to 0 bases and at J to 0 bases, leaving 6 bases not matched to a gene. The CDR3 runs 16 residues. In DNA, the CDR3 is TGCAGTGCTAGAGATCCCGGGACAGGGTTCTCCTACGAGCAGTACTTC. This sequence encodes CSARDPGTGFSYEQYF.

Comment on this clonotype: A read error may account for a junction end that differs from germline. The CDR3 DNA reads TGTTCCAGCAGCTTAGCTCGGAATGAGCAGTTCTTC. It specifies CSSSLARNEQFF. The chain combines TRBV7-9 with TRBJ2-1; D not resolved. The CDR3 covers 12 residues. Germline lookup yields CDR1 SEHNR and CDR2 FQNEAQ (reference sequence).

The gene calls are TRBV7-8 and TRBJ2-4, with 10 nucleotides matching TRBD1. V lost 1 base to trimming and J lost 13 bases; unmatched junction nucleotides: 7. Looked up from germline, CDR1 is SGHVS and CDR2 is FQNEAQ. This CDR3 region has 14 residues. This CDR3 is CASSLGLGQGVQYF. The CDR3 DNA reads as TGTGCCAGCAGCTTAGGGCTAGGACAGGGGGTGCAGTACTTC.

CDR3 coding DNA: TGTGCCAGCAGCTTCGGAGGGGTCTCCTATGGCTACACCTTC. Translated: CASSFGGVSYGYTF. The chain is built from TRBV7-2 and TRBJ1-2; D possibly corresponds to TRBD1 (5 bases). V lost 3 bases to trimming and J lost 4 bases, with 12 bases between them. The CDR3 is 14 amino acids. CDR1 is SGHTA and CDR2 is FQGNSA in the germline V gene.

This clonotype turned up a few times. The chain combines TRBV7-9 with TRBJ2-5, with D unclear. Germline V gene sequence: CDR1 SEHNR, CDR2 FQNEAQ (reference sequence). CDR3 length: 14 residues. Trimming cost V 5 bases and J 4 bases, with 14 bases left between them. CDR3: CASSLTLSGETQYF. The CDR3 DNA reads TGTGCCAGCAGCCTGACCCTCTCAGGAGAGACCCAGTACTTC.

The sample holds a few counts of this clonotype. The J gene is TRBJ1-6, the V gene TRBV3-1; maybe TRBD1 (6 bases). Per germline, CDR1 LGHDT and CDR2 YNNKEL (reference sequence). V gave up 3 bases and J gave up 5 bases, with 14 bases separating them. This CDR3 has 16 amino acids. The CDR3 reads CASSQISGHHNSPLHF. CDR3 sequence (DNA): TGTGCCAGCAGCCAGATATCGGGACACCATAATTCACCCCTCCACTTT.

The V gene is TRBV27, the J gene TRBJ2-7; no clear D gene. Deletions cut 6 bases from V and 1 base from J, with 16 bases between. The CDR3 has 15 amino acids. Germline V gives CDR1 MNHEY, CDR2 SMNVEV (reference sequence). CDR3 DNA sequence: TGTGCCAGCAGCCCAACCCAGTACGGATCCTACGAGCAGTACTTC. Protein product: CASSPTQYGSYEQYF.

The rearrangement links TRBV4-1 to TRBJ2-7; no definite D call. The CDR3 runs to 13 residues. Trimming took 1 base from V and 3 from J, leaving 7 bases between them. Germline assignment: CDR1 MGHRA and CDR2 YSYEKL. The CDR3 region is CASSQVLNYEQYF. CDR3 nucleotide sequence: TGCGCCAGCAGCCAAGTGTTGAACTACGAGCAGTACTTC.

This sequence joins TRBV20-1 and TRBJ2-7; D perhaps matches TRBD1 (5 bases). Germline-derived CDR1 and CDR2 are DFQATT and SNEGSKA (reference sequence). Between the trimmed V and J ends, which lost 3 bases and 2 bases, there was a span of 8 bases. The CDR3 totals 12 residues. The CDR3 DNA sequence: TGCAGTGCTAGCGAAGGGGCCTACGAGCAGTACTTC. It codes for CSASEGAYEQYF.

In this sample, this clonotype turned up a few times. This chain uses TRBV27 with TRBJ2-1; D perhaps matches TRBD1 (6 bases). CDR1 is MNHEY and CDR2 is SMNVEV in the germline V gene (reference sequence). The CDR3 loop spans 11 amino acids. V lost 7 bases to trimming and J lost 12 bases, with 13 bases between them. CDR3 nucleotides: TGTGCCAGCACCCTGGGGGCGAGGCAGTTCTTC. Translation: CASTLGARQFF.

The sample holds many counts of this clonotype. A read error is possible here, since a much larger clone lies one base away. V and J are TRBV2 and TRBJ2-5; D unresolved. Germline V gives CDR1 SNHLY, CDR2 FYNNEI. V lost 6 bases, J lost 2 bases, and 1 base lay in between. The CDR3 has 10 amino acids. As DNA, the CDR3 is TGTGCCAGCAGGCAAGAGACCCAGTACTTC. It encodes CASRQETQYF.

In this sample, this clonotype turned up a few times. The chain carries TRBV19 and TRBJ2-7, with TRBD1 matching 9 bases. J was trimmed by 4 bases and V by 7 bases; bases with no gene match: 5. Germline lookup yields CDR1 LNHDA and CDR2 SQIVND (reference sequence). The CDR3 loop spans 13 amino acids. In DNA, the CDR3 is TGTGCCAGTAAGGGGACAGGGCAGTACGAGCAGTACTTC. This gives the protein CASKGTGQYEQYF.

This clonotype was detected a few times. The genes are TRBV12-3 or TRBV12-4 and TRBJ2-3, with 7 bases identical to TRBD2. V trimming: 5 bases; J trimming: 0 bases; junction bases outside the gene matches: 8. The CDR3 is made up of 16 amino acids. The CDR3: CASSPYERGSTDTQYF. CDR3 bases: TGTGCCAGCAGTCCATATGAGCGGGGAAGCACAGATACGCAGTATTTT.

The rearrangement joins TRBV2 to TRBJ2-5, with 8 bases fitting TRBD2. The CDR3 spans 14 residues. Germline lookup yields CDR1 SNHLY and CDR2 FYNNEI. The ends lost 7 bases at V and 5 bases at J; junction bases unmatched: 9. The CDR3 nucleotides are TGTGCCAGCAACTCGGGGGGGCCTAGTGAGACCCAGTACTTC. It codes for CASNSGGPSETQYF.

The chain joins TRBV12-3 or TRBV12-4 to TRBJ1-2; D is uncertain. This CDR3 region has 13 residues. Deletions cut 5 bases from V and 4 bases from J, with 11 bases between. The CDR3 reads CASSVMGSYGYTF. The CDR3 nucleotides are TGTGCCAGCAGTGTGATGGGTTCCTATGGCTACACCTTC.

This clonotype occurred many times. CDR3 residues: CSASGGSTDTQYF. CDR3 nucleotides: TGCAGTGCTAGCGGGGGGAGCACAGATACGCAGTATTTT. The chain employs TRBV20-1 and TRBJ2-3; 7 bases line up with TRBD2. The CDR3 is 13 amino acids. The junction had 0 bases not matched to a gene; V was cut back by 3 bases and J by 0 bases. Per the germline V gene, CDR1 is DFQATT and CDR2 is SNEGSKA (reference sequence).

The V gene is TRBV30, the J gene TRBJ1-4, with D possibly TRBD1 on 6 matching bases. CDR3 size: 15 residues. Germline V gene lookup returns CDR1 GTSNPN and CDR2 SVGIG (reference sequence). Trimming removed 0 bases at V and 6 bases at J, with 14 bases between. CDR3 protein: CAWSVQQGIDEKLFF. CDR3 in DNA: TGTGCCTGGAGTGTACAACAGGGTATCGATGAAAAACTGTTTTTT.

This chain links TRBV6-6 with TRBJ2-3; D is unclear. V was trimmed by 5 bases and J by 0 bases, leaving 15 bases between them. The V gene's germline CDR1 is MNHNY and CDR2 SVGAGI (reference sequence). The CDR3 loop spans 16 amino acids. CDR3 sequence: CASSKGISTSTDTQYF. Written as DNA, the CDR3 is TGTGCCAGCAGTAAGGGAATAAGCACTAGCACAGATACGCAGTATTTT.

The V call is TRBV20-1, the J call TRBJ2-1, with 15 bases that match TRBD2. The germline gives CDR1 DFQATT, CDR2 SNEGSKA (reference sequence). The J segment lost 10 bases and the V segment lost 0 bases, leaving 10 bases of the junction unmatched. This CDR3 has 17 amino acids. CDR3 nucleotides: TGCAGTGCTAGAGATCCCCGGACTAGCGGGGGGGTTGACGAGCAGTTCTTC. Translation: CSARDPRTSGGVDEQFF.

This clonotype appeared a few times. The rearrangement joins TRBV18 to TRBJ2-1; 10 positions match TRBD1. Germline V gene lookup returns CDR1 KGHSH and CDR2 LQKENI. The V and J ends lost 1 base and 8 bases, in that order; junction bases with no gene match: 5. This CDR3 has 15 residues. CDR3 sequence: CASSPRQGARDEQFF. DNA of the CDR3: TGTGCCAGCTCACCACGACAGGGGGCGCGGGATGAGCAGTTCTTC.

This clonotype was picked up one time. The CDR3 region has the DNA TGTGCCAGCAGCCAATCCCGGGACCAACCATTAAATGAGCAGTACTTC. Encoded protein: CASSQSRDQPLNEQYF. The rearrangement uses TRBV12-3 or TRBV12-4 and TRBJ2-5; D might be TRBD1 or TRBD2, each matching 5 bases. V shed 6 bases and J shed 11 bases, with 28 bases lying between them. The CDR3 length is 16 residues.

The rearrangement uses TRBV4-2 and TRBJ2-7, with D unclear. The germline CDR1 and CDR2 sequences are LGHNA and YNFKEQ. This CDR3 has 14 residues. V was pared by 3 bases and J by 2 bases, with 11 bases between. CDR3 residues: CASSQALSAYEQYF. Written as DNA, the CDR3 is TGTGCCAGCAGCCAGGCCCTCTCCGCCTACGAGCAGTACTTC.

In this sample, this clonotype turned up a few times. V gene TRBV5-6 combines with J gene TRBJ2-5, with D hard to call. The CDR3 totals 15 residues. Germline CDR1 and CDR2: SGHDT and YYEEEE. Trimming took 0 bases from V and 2 from J, leaving 11 bases between them. DNA for the CDR3: TGTGCCAGCAGCTTGGCTGTAGCCTCTCAAGAGACCCAGTACTTC. Amino acids: CASSLAVASQETQYF. Complete variable domain (other parts from reference TRBV5-6 and TRBJ2-5): DAGVTQSPTHLIKTRGQQVTLRCSPKSGHDTVSWYQQALGQGPQFIFQYYEEEERQRGNFPDRFSGHQFPNYSSELNVNALLLGDSALYLCASSLAVASQETQYFGPGTRLLVL.

The genes are TRBV3-1 and TRBJ2-1, with 9 positions matching TRBD2. J lost 7 bases, V lost 4 bases, and 2 bases had no gene match. Germline values: CDR1 LGHDT, CDR2 YNNKEL (reference sequence). The CDR3 contains 13 residues. Here the CDR3 DNA reads TGTGCCAGCAGCCCCAGCGGGAGGAATGAGCAGTTCTTC. Its protein is CASSPSGRNEQFF.

This clonotype has a handful of counts. This rearrangement joins TRBV15 to TRBJ2-5; D is possibly TRBD2 (5 bases). Germline lookup yields CDR1 LNHNV and CDR2 YYDKDF (reference sequence). The CDR3 length is 13 residues. V dropped 5 bases and J dropped 5 bases, with 12 bases sitting between them. The CDR3 loop reads CATSLGGWETQYF. The CDR3 bases are TGTGCCACCAGCCTAGGAGGCTGGGAGACCCAGTACTTC.

The genes are TRBV5-6 and TRBJ1-4, with D hard to call. This CDR3 has 15 amino acids. Per germline, CDR1 SGHDT and CDR2 YYEEEE. V shed 4 bases and J shed 3 bases, with 13 bases lying between them. The CDR3 nucleotides read TGTGCCAGCAGCGGGTTCGGCAGACCTAATGAAAAACTGTTTTTT. Its translation: CASSGFGRPNEKLFF.